The clone carrying this TCR beta chain was observed many times. This entry belongs to a study of tumor-infiltrating lymphocytes in oesophageal squamous cell carcinoma. V lost 4 bases to trimming and J lost 5 bases, with 5 bases between them. The CDR3 covers 12 residues. Germline CDR1 is MNHNS and CDR2 is SASEGT. A single record per CDR3 protein comes from TCRdb applying MiXCR to the PCR reads. The table shows around 22,000 distinct CDR3 sequences, with 35% to 45% occurring only once. The chain joins TRBV6-1 to TRBJ1-4; unclear D gene. The sequenced sample was esophageal tumor tissue. The sequence derives from a male donor with esophageal squamous cell carcinoma. The CDR3 spells CASSGMNEKLFF. As DNA, the CDR3 is TGTGCCAGCAGTGGGATGAATGAAAAACTGTTTTTT.